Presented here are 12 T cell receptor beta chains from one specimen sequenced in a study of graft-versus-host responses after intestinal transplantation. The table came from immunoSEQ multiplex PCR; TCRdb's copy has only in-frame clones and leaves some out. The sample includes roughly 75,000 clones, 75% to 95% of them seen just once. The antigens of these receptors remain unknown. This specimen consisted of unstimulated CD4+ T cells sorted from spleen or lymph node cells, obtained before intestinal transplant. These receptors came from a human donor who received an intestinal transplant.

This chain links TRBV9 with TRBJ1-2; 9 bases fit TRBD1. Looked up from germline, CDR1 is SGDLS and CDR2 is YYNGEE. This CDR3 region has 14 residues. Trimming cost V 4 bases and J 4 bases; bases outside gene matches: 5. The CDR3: CASSPGTGTYGYTF. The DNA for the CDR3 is TGTGCCAGCAGCCCAGGGACAGGGACCTATGGCTACACCTTC. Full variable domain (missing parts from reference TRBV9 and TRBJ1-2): DSGVTQTPKHLITATGQRVTLRCSPRSGDLSVYWYQQSLDQGLQFLIQYYNGEERAKGNILERFSAQQFPDLHSELNLSSLELGDSALYFCASSPGTGTYGYTFGSGTRLTVV.

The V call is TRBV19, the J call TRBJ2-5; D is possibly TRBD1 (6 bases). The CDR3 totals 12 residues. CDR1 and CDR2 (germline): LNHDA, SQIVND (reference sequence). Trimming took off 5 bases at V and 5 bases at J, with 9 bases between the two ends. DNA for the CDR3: TGTGCCAGTAGTTTTACAGGGGAGACCCAGTACTTC. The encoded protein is CASSFTGETQYF.

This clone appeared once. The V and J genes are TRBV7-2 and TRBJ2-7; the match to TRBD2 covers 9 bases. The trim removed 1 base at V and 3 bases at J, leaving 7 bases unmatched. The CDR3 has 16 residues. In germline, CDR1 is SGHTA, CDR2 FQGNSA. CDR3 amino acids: CASSLDSAGGNYEQYF. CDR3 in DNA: TGTGCCAGCAGCTTAGATTCGGCGGGGGGGAACTACGAGCAGTACTTC.

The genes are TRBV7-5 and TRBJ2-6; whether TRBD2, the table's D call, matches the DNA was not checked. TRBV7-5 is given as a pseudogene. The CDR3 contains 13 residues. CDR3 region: CVRSRGRANVLTF. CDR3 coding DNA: TGTGTCAGAAGCCGAGGTCGGGCCAACGTCCTGACTTTC.

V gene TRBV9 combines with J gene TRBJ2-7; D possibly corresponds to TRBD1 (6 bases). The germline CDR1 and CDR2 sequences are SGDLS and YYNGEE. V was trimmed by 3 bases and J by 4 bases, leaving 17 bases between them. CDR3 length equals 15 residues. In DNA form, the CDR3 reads TGTGCCAGCAGCGCCTCAATCGCAACAGGGTACGAGCAGTACTTC. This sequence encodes CASSASIATGYEQYF.

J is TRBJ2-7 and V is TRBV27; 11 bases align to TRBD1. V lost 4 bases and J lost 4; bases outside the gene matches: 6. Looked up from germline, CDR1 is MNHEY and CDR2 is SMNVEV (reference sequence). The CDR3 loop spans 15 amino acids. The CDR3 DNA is TGTGCCAGCAGTTCCCGGACAGGGGGCGGATACGAGCAGTACTTC. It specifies CASSSRTGGGYEQYF.

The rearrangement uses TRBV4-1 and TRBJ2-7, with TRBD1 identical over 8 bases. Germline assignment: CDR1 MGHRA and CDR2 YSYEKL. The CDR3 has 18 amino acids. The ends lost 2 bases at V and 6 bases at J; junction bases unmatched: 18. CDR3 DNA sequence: TGCGCCAGCAGCCAACCTGTATCTCGGCTGGACAGGGCTCCCGAGCAGTACTTC. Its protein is CASSQPVSRLDRAPEQYF.

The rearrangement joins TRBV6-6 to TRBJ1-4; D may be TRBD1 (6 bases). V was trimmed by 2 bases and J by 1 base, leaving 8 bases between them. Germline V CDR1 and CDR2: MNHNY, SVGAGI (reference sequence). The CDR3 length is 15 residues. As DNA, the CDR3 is TGTGCCAGCAGTTACGCAGGGGAAACTAATGAAAAACTGTTTTTT. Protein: CASSYAGETNEKLFF.

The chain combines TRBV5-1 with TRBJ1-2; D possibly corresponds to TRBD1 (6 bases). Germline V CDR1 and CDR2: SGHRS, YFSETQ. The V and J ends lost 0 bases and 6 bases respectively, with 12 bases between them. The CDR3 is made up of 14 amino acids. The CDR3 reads CASSLEGVENGYTF. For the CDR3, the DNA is TGCGCCAGCAGCTTGGAGGGGGTAGAGAATGGCTACACCTTC.

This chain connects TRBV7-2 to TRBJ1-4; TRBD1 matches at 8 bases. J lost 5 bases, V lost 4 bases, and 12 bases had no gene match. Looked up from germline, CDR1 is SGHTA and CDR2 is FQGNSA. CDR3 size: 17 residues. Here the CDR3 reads CASSSTMTGALNEKLFF. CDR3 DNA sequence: TGTGCCAGCAGCTCCACTATGACAGGGGCCCTCAATGAAAAACTGTTTTTT.

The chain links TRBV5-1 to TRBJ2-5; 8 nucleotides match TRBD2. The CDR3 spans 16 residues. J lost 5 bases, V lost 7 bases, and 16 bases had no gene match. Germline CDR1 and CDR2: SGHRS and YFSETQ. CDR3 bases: TGCGCCAGCGCTCTAGCGGGTTCCTCCCCAGGGGAGACCCAGTACTTC. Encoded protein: CASALAGSSPGETQYF. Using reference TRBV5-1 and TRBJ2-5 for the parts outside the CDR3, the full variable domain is KAGVTQTPRYLIKTRGQQVTLSCSPISGHRSVSWYQQTPGQGLQFLFEYFSETQRNKGNFPGRFSGRQFSNSRSEMNVSTLELGDSALYLCASALAGSSPGETQYFGPGTRLLVL.

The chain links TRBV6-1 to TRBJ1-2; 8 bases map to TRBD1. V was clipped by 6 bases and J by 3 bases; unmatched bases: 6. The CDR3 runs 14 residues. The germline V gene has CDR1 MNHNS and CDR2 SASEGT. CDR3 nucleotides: TGTGCCAGCAGACAACAGGGGGAACACTATGGCTACACCTTC. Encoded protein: CASRQQGEHYGYTF.